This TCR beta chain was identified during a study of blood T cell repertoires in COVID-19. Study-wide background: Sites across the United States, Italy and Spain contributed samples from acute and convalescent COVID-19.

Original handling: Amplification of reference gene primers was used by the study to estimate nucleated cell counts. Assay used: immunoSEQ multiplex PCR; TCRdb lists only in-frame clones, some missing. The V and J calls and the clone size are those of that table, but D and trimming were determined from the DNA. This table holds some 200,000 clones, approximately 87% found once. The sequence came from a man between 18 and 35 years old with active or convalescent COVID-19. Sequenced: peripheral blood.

CDR3 sequence reads: CASSSILAGGNNEQFF. The CDR3 coding sequence is TGTGCCAGCAGTTCCATACTAGCGGGAGGGAACAATGAGCAGTTCTTC. V usage is TRBV27 and J usage is TRBJ2-1; 13 bases are shared with TRBD2. CDR3 length: 16 amino acids. J was trimmed by 5 bases and V by 4 bases; bases with no gene match: 5. Germline V gene lookup returns CDR1 MNHEY and CDR2 SMNVEV (reference sequence).